These T cell receptor beta chains were read from a single sample in a study of technical replicates of blood from several donors. The assay was immunoSEQ multiplex PCR, and TCRdb's table has in-frame clones only and misses some. Among about 61,000 clones listed, 87% were seen once. Input material: PBMCs. The source of these receptors is a human donor in good health. Some clones in this sample may be carry-over from other donors' samples. Both conserved end residues are part of each CDR3. D genes are given only for firm matches. Rows give clone size only sometimes, using once, few, many, or a class for an expanded clone.

j_gene: TRBJ1-1; v_gene: TRBV5-4; d_gene: TRBD1; abundance: NA; CDR3aa: CASSLVEGAGTEAFF; CDR3nt: TGTGCCAGCAGCTTGGTGGAGGGGGCCGGAACTGAAGCTTTCTTT
j_gene: TRBJ1-3; v_gene: TRBV7-6; d_gene: NA; abundance: NA; CDR3aa: CASSLASGGDGNTIYF; CDR3nt: TGTGCCAGCAGCCTCGCTAGCGGGGGGGATGGAAACACCATATATTTT
j_gene: TRBJ1-3; v_gene: TRBV18; d_gene: NA; abundance: NA; CDR3aa: CASSTEGSGNTIYF; CDR3nt: TGTGCCAGCTCAACCGAGGGCTCTGGAAACACCATATATTTT
j_gene: TRBJ2-2; v_gene: TRBV7-3; d_gene: TRBD2; abundance: NA; CDR3aa: CASTTGGSGTGELFF; CDR3nt: TGTGCCAGCACCACAGGCGGGAGTGGCACCGGGGAGCTGTTTTTT
j_gene: TRBJ2-7; v_gene: TRBV27; d_gene: TRBD1; abundance: once; CDR3aa: CASSFGQGNEQYF; CDR3nt: TGTGCCAGCAGTTTCGGACAGGGGAACGAGCAGTACTTC
j_gene: TRBJ1-2; v_gene: TRBV6-5; d_gene: TRBD1; abundance: NA; CDR3aa: CASSYRTGNYGYTF; CDR3nt: TGTGCCAGCAGTTACCGGACAGGAAACTATGGCTACACCTTC
j_gene: TRBJ1-1; v_gene: TRBV7-8; d_gene: TRBD1; abundance: NA; CDR3aa: CASRPRGQGDTEAFF; CDR3nt: TGTGCCAGCAGACCCCGGGGGCAGGGGGACACTGAAGCTTTCTTT
j_gene: TRBJ2-1; v_gene: TRBV9; d_gene: TRBD1; abundance: NA; CDR3aa: CASSVEGQGGLGQFF; CDR3nt: TGTGCCAGCAGCGTAGAGGGACAGGGGGGTTTAGGGCAGTTCTTC
j_gene: TRBJ2-2; v_gene: TRBV7-2; d_gene: TRBD2; abundance: NA; CDR3aa: CASSWTSGSELFF; CDR3nt: TGTGCCAGCAGCTGGACTAGCGGGAGTGAGCTGTTTTTT
j_gene: TRBJ2-3; v_gene: TRBV6-4; d_gene: TRBD2; abundance: NA; CDR3aa: CASSDNSGGGTDTQYF; CDR3nt: TGTGCCAGCAGTGACAATAGCGGGGGGGGCACAGATACGCAGTATTTT
j_gene: TRBJ2-1; v_gene: TRBV4-1; d_gene: TRBD2; abundance: NA; CDR3aa: CASSRELAGGYNEQFF; CDR3nt: TGCGCCAGCAGCCGAGAACTAGCGGGGGGGTACAATGAGCAGTTCTTC
j_gene: TRBJ1-1; v_gene: TRBV2; d_gene: NA; abundance: once; CDR3aa: CASSDGQGNTEAFF; CDR3nt: TGTGCCAGCAGCGACGGGCAGGGGAACACTGAAGCTTTCTTT
j_gene: TRBJ1-2; v_gene: TRBV25-1; d_gene: NA; abundance: NA; CDR3aa: CASSGGRQANYGYTF; CDR3nt: TGTGCCAGCAGTGGTGGGAGGCAGGCTAACTATGGCTACACCTTC
j_gene: TRBJ2-7; v_gene: TRBV10-1; d_gene: NA; abundance: NA; CDR3aa: CASSDEECDEQYF; CDR3nt: TGCGCCAGCAGTGATGAAGAGTGTGACGAGCAGTACTTC
j_gene: TRBJ2-7; v_gene: TRBV27; d_gene: NA; abundance: NA; CDR3aa: CASSLNGRAYEQYF; CDR3nt: TGTGCCAGCAGTTTGAACGGGAGAGCCTACGAGCAGTACTTC
j_gene: TRBJ2-7; v_gene: TRBV5-1; d_gene: NA; abundance: once; CDR3aa: CATAMGVAGLYEQYF; CDR3nt: TGCGCCACTGCCATGGGAGTAGCCGGGTTGTACGAGCAGTACTTC
j_gene: TRBJ1-5; v_gene: TRBV4-3; d_gene: NA; abundance: NA; CDR3aa: CASSQEQGSNQPQHF; CDR3nt: TGCGCCAGCAGCCAAGAGCAGGGTAGCAATCAGCCCCAGCATTTT
j_gene: TRBJ1-2; v_gene: TRBV6-1; d_gene: TRBD1; abundance: NA; CDR3aa: CASSSGTGDNYGYTF; CDR3nt: TGTGCCAGCAGTTCCGGGACAGGGGACAACTATGGCTACACCTTC
j_gene: TRBJ2-5; v_gene: TRBV7-2; d_gene: TRBD1; abundance: NA; CDR3aa: CASSYTGARETQYF; CDR3nt: TGTGCCAGCAGCTACACAGGGGCGCGAGAGACCCAGTACTTC
j_gene: TRBJ1-2; v_gene: TRBV7-9; d_gene: TRBD1; abundance: NA; CDR3aa: CASRPKDPPGQGTYYGYTF; CDR3nt: TGTGCCAGCAGACCAAAGGATCCACCGGGACAGGGGACTTACTATGGCTACACCTTC
j_gene: TRBJ1-1; v_gene: TRBV15; d_gene: NA; abundance: NA; CDR3aa: CATSEVEVGGKAFF; CDR3nt: TGTGCCACCAGCGAAGTAGAGGTAGGGGGAAAAGCTTTCTTT